This T cell receptor (beta chain) was documented in a study of cytomegalovirus exposure and HLA in healthy donors. Notes on the study in general: Reports indicate that TCR beta sequences accurately predicted the HLA-A and HLA-B alleles of most subjects.

Use of 60 Vbeta and 13 Jbeta primers characterized the PCR. Clones were read by immunoSEQ multiplex PCR, and TCRdb kept only the in-frame ones, dropping some. This sample yields 70,000 to 95,000 clones, of which over 60% are seen a single time; around 5% belongs to the top ten. Trimming cost V 5 bases and J 3 bases; bases outside gene matches: 9. The CDR3 loop spans 16 amino acids. The germline V gene has CDR1 SGHTA and CDR2 FQGNSA. Notes on this clone: Antigen specificity is unknown.

The receptor comes from a young man in good health and CMV-seropositive. The sequencing sample was made of PBMCs. This chain uses TRBV7-2 with TRBJ2-2; 7 bases agree with TRBD1. The CDR3 DNA is TGTGCCAGCAGCCCTCGGGCAGGGGGTTACACCGGGGAGCTGTTTTTT. Translating gives CASSPRAGGYTGELFF.